The 28 T cell receptor beta chains listed next were all sequenced from one sample in a study of T-cell memory formation after mild COVID-19. TCRdb reprocessed the 5' RACE reads with MiXCR, giving one entry per CDR3 protein. The sample holds tens of thousands of distinct CDR3 sequences, about an eighth seen once. Source material: PBMCs or a T cell subset sorted from them (not recorded which). The receptors shown here come from a man aged 18 to 30 who had mild COVID-19 (a few samples of this study predate the infection). Cell type and time point are not known.

This clonotype was seen many times. The gene calls are TRBV9 and TRBJ2-1; D is possibly TRBD1 or TRBD2 (6 bases each). V dropped 0 bases and J dropped 6 bases, with 13 bases sitting between them. Germline-derived CDR1 and CDR2 are SGDLS and YYNGEE. The CDR3 is 15 amino acids. In DNA form, the CDR3 reads TGTGCCAGCAGCGTAGTGGGGGGCAGGGGCAATGAGCAGTTCTTC. It codes for CASSVVGGRGNEQFF. The full variable domain, completed using reference TRBV9 and TRBJ2-1, is DSGVTQTPKHLITATGQRVTLRCSPRSGDLSVYWYQQSLDQGLQFLIQYYNGEERAKGNILERFSAQQFPDLHSELNLSSLELGDSALYFCASSVVGGRGNEQFFGPGTRLTVL.

The sample holds many counts of this clonotype. This chain connects TRBV18 to TRBJ1-1, with D possibly being TRBD1 (5 bases). Germline CDR1 KGHSH, CDR2 LQKENI. This CDR3 comprises 14 residues. V lost 0 bases and J 4 bases, leaving 9 bases between the germline ends. CDR3 residues: CASSPPGALTEAFF. Written as DNA, the CDR3 is TGTGCCAGCTCACCACCCGGGGCCCTCACTGAAGCTTTCTTT.

In this sample, this clonotype turned up many times. The chain is built from TRBV12-3 or TRBV12-4 and TRBJ1-2, with 7 bases matching TRBD1. CDR3 length equals 14 residues. V shed 5 bases and J 5 bases; nucleotides not matched to a gene: 8. CDR3 loop: CASSQQTGLYGYTF. The CDR3 DNA reads TGTGCCAGCAGTCAACAGACAGGGCTATATGGCTACACCTTC.

This clonotype was counted ten times or more. The chain couples TRBV12-3 or TRBV12-4 to TRBJ2-3; the D call may be TRBD1 or TRBD2 (5 bases each). The CDR3 runs to 14 residues. V was trimmed by 5 bases and J by 1 base, leaving 10 bases between them. CDR3 loop: CASSRDGGTDTQYF. The CDR3 DNA reads as TGTGCCAGCAGTAGGGACGGCGGCACAGATACGCAGTATTTT.

There are many counts of this clonotype. J is TRBJ2-3 and V is TRBV6-4; TRBD2 matches at 8 bases. Germline CDR1 is MRHNA and CDR2 is SNTAGT. The CDR3 contains 15 residues. The V segment lost 3 bases and the J segment 4 bases; nucleotides outside the gene matches: 6. CDR3 DNA sequence: TGTGCCAGCAGTGAAGGAGCGGGGGCCGCAGATACGCAGTATTTT. Its protein is CASSEGAGAADTQYF.

This clonotype was recorded at least ten times. This chain uses TRBV20-1 with TRBJ2-7; D might be TRBD1 (6 bases). V was cut by 1 base and J by 4 bases, with 11 bases left in between. This CDR3 is built from 13 residues. The germline gives CDR1 DFQATT, CDR2 SNEGSKA (reference sequence). The CDR3 DNA follows: TGCAGTGCTAGAGTACAGGGCAAATACGAGCAGTACTTC. Protein sequence: CSARVQGKYEQYF.

The chain employs TRBV11-2 and TRBJ1-2; tentatively, D is TRBD1 (6 bases). This CDR3 contains 14 residues. The ends were cut back, 5 bases at V and 4 bases at J, with 14 bases in the middle. Per the germline V gene, CDR1 is SGHAT and CDR2 is FQNNGV. The CDR3 coding sequence is TGTGCCAGCAGCGACAACAGGGATATCTATGGCTACACCTTC. Encoded protein: CASSDNRDIYGYTF.

This clonotype was counted at least ten times. This chain uses TRBV7-3 with TRBJ2-2; D not resolved. Trimming stripped 5 bases from V and 5 bases from J, with 6 bases between. CDR1 SGHTA and CDR2 FQGTGA come from the germline V gene. CDR3 length equals 12 residues. The CDR3 sequence: CASSTRTGELFF. The CDR3 DNA reads TGTGCCAGCAGCACAAGGACCGGGGAGCTGTTTTTT.

The CDR3 spells CARGTALNEQYF. CDR3 coding DNA: TGTGCCAGGGGGACGGCGTTAAACGAGCAGTACTTC. The rearrangement links TRBV6-6 to TRBJ2-7; D might be TRBD1 or TRBD2, each matching 5 bases. Germline lookup yields CDR1 MNHNY and CDR2 SVGAGI (reference sequence). The CDR3 is 12 amino acids. V was clipped by 9 bases and J by 5 bases, with 14 bases between them.

This clonotype showed up many times. This CDR3 reads CASHQGRGGPETQYF. CDR3 DNA sequence: TGTGCCTCCCACCAAGGGAGGGGGGGCCCGGAGACCCAGTACTTC. The rearrangement links TRBV10-3 to TRBJ2-5; TRBD2 is a possible D gene (7 bases). The CDR3 spans 15 residues. Germline values: CDR1 ENHRY, CDR2 SYGVKD. The ends were cut back, 11 bases at V and 5 bases at J, with 24 bases in the middle.

This clonotype was detected only a few times. The V gene is TRBV4-1, the J gene TRBJ2-1; maybe TRBD1 (5 bases). CDR3 size: 16 residues. The germline CDR1 and CDR2 sequences are MGHRA and YSYEKL. Trimming left V 7 bases short and J 0 bases short, with 16 bases between. CDR3 region: CASKPGLGFSYNEQFF. In nucleotides, the CDR3 is TGCGCCAGCAAGCCAGGGCTGGGGTTCTCCTACAATGAGCAGTTCTTC.

This clonotype was found many times. This chain uses TRBV7-2 with TRBJ1-2; weak D call: TRBD1 (5 bases). In germline, CDR1 is SGHTA, CDR2 FQGNSA. This CDR3 comprises 17 residues. Trimming removed 3 bases from V and 5 bases from J, with 22 bases in between. The CDR3 coding sequence is TGTGCCAGCAGCTTTGAGTACCCGGGGCCAAGTTTGTATGGCTACACCTTC. Protein product: CASSFEYPGPSLYGYTF.

This clonotype has at least ten counts. The chain couples TRBV11-2 to TRBJ2-7, with 11 bases fitting TRBD2. Germline V lookup: CDR1 SGHAT, CDR2 FQNNGV. J was trimmed by 4 bases and V by 1 base; bases with no gene match: 3. CDR3 length: 15 residues. The CDR3 nucleotides read TGTGCCAGCAGCTTAGCTCTAGCGGGGGGTTACGAGCAGTACTTC. Amino acids: CASSLALAGGYEQYF.

This clonotype was counted ten times or more. The chain employs TRBV3-1 and TRBJ2-1; unclear D gene. Germline V CDR1 and CDR2: LGHDT, YNNKEL (reference sequence). V was clipped by 1 base and J by 10 bases, with 14 bases between them. This CDR3 has 14 residues. CDR3 bases: TGTGCCAGCAGCCAAGGAATCGAGGTGCGGGAGCAGTTCTTC. It yields the protein CASSQGIEVREQFF.

This clonotype was seen at least ten times. V gene TRBV10-3 combines with J gene TRBJ2-3; 7 nucleotides match TRBD2. Losses at the gene ends were 8 bases for V and 0 bases for J; bases not matched to a gene: 2. This CDR3 has 13 residues. Germline V CDR1 and CDR2: ENHRY, SYGVKD. CDR3: CAIRGDSTDTQYF. Written as DNA, the CDR3 is TGTGCCATCCGGGGGGACAGCACAGATACGCAGTATTTT.

This clonotype was seen ten or more times. This chain connects TRBV24-1 to TRBJ2-2, with no clear D. Germline V gene data show CDR1 as KGHDR and CDR2 as SFDVKD. The CDR3 contains 12 residues. The germline V and J ends were trimmed by 5 bases and 2 bases, with 2 bases remaining between them. CDR3: CATSVNTGELFF. The CDR3 DNA is TGTGCCACCAGTGTAAACACCGGGGAGCTGTTTTTT.

This clonotype was seen repeatedly, ten times or more. The chain is built from TRBV9 and TRBJ2-1; 8 nucleotides align to TRBD2. Germline V lookup: CDR1 SGDLS, CDR2 YYNGEE. The J segment lost 4 bases and the V segment lost 5 bases, leaving 5 bases of the junction unmatched. The CDR3 spans 14 residues. CDR3 nucleotides: TGTGCCAGCAGTGGGAGCGGGGGATACAATGAGCAGTTCTTC. This codes for CASSGSGGYNEQFF.

This clonotype was detected ten times or more. V gene TRBV11-2 combines with J gene TRBJ1-6; D remains unclear. The germline V and J ends were trimmed by 5 bases and 14 bases, with 25 bases remaining between them. This CDR3 is 16 amino acids long. From germline, CDR1 is SGHAT and CDR2 FQNNGV. CDR3 in DNA: TGTGCCAGCAGCCCTCAGGCCTTAAGGGTAACGGAGGCCCTCCACTTT. Translating gives CASSPQALRVTEALHF.

This clonotype was picked up many times. This rearrangement joins TRBV7-2 to TRBJ2-2; 11 bases are a match to TRBD1. CDR1 SGHTA and CDR2 FQGNSA come from the germline V gene. CDR3 size: 16 residues. J was trimmed by 3 bases and V by 4 bases; bases with no gene match: 4. The CDR3 loop reads CASSSRTGGDTGELFF. The CDR3 coding sequence is TGTGCCAGCAGCTCACGGACAGGGGGCGACACCGGGGAGCTGTTTTTT.

There are many counts of this clonotype. The gene calls are TRBV5-1 and TRBJ2-2; D is unclear. Trimming cost V 4 bases and J 7 bases, with 14 bases left between them. This CDR3 comprises 14 residues. CDR1 is SGHRS and CDR2 is YFSETQ in the germline V gene. DNA of the CDR3: TGCGCCAGCAGCGGAGCGTTGGTGGACGGGGAGCTGTTTTTT. Translated: CASSGALVDGELFF.

There are many counts of this clonotype. The V gene is TRBV11-1, the J gene TRBJ1-1, with D possibly TRBD1 on 5 matching bases. Deletions cut 9 bases from V and 3 bases from J, with 11 bases between. The CDR3 has 12 residues. Germline loops: CDR1 SGHAT, CDR2 FQDESV (reference sequence). The CDR3 bases are TGTGCCAGTTCATGGGGGTACACTGAAGCTTTCTTT. This codes for CASSWGYTEAFF.

This clonotype was observed at least ten times. This chain connects TRBV6-6 to TRBJ1-5, with a weak D call TRBD1 (6 bases). The CDR3 has 14 residues. CDR1 is MNHNY, CDR2 SVGAGI, per germline (reference sequence). Trimming shortened V by 0 bases and J by 7 bases, and 10 bases separated the two germline ends. This CDR3 is CASSYSGGRQPQHF. The CDR3 DNA sequence: TGTGCCAGCAGTTACTCGGGGGGCCGCCAGCCCCAGCATTTT.

This clonotype was recorded at least ten times. The genes are TRBV7-2 and TRBJ2-1; either TRBD1 or TRBD2 may supply D (6 bases each). Trimming cost V 1 base and J 15 bases, with 13 bases left between them. The germline gives CDR1 SGHTA, CDR2 FQGNSA. The CDR3 consists of 12 residues. This CDR3 is CASSLGGGPLFF. CDR3 bases: TGTGCCAGCAGCTTAGGTGGGGGGCCCTTGTTCTTC.

This clonotype was seen at least ten times. V and J are TRBV5-4 and TRBJ2-7, with a weak D call TRBD2 (6 bases). The CDR3 covers 13 residues. The V gene lost 5 bases and the J gene lost 7 bases, with 16 bases spanning the gap. Germline V gene sequence: CDR1 SGHNT, CDR2 YYREEE (reference sequence). CDR3 DNA: TGTGCCAGCAGTTTTGTTACGCGGGATGAGCAGTACTTC. Residues: CASSFVTRDEQYF.

This clonotype has a count of ten or more. The chain links TRBV7-3 to TRBJ2-1; 12 nucleotides line up with TRBD2. The CDR3 has 13 amino acids. Germline V gives CDR1 SGHTA, CDR2 FQGTGA. The V segment lost 5 bases and the J segment 9 bases; nucleotides outside the gene matches: 2. This chain's CDR3 is CASSQGLAGEQFF. As DNA, the CDR3 is TGTGCCAGCAGCCAGGGACTAGCGGGTGAGCAGTTCTTC.

The sample holds many counts of this clonotype. This rearrangement joins TRBV11-2 to TRBJ1-1; D gene unclear. In germline, CDR1 is SGHAT, CDR2 FQNNGV. This CDR3 spans 14 amino acids. The V and J ends lost 1 base and 2 bases respectively, with 8 bases between them. The CDR3 is CASSLGPGNTEAFF. The CDR3 region has the DNA TGTGCCAGCAGCTTAGGACCGGGAAACACTGAAGCTTTCTTT. Supplemented by reference TRBV11-2 and TRBJ1-1, the full variable domain reads EAGVAQSPRYKIIEKRQSVAFWCNPISGHATLYWYQQILGQGPKLLIQFQNNGVVDDSQLPKDRFSAERLKGVDSTLKIQPAKLEDSAVYLCASSLGPGNTEAFFGQGTRLTVV.

The V call is TRBV4-3, the J call TRBJ1-1; D is ambiguous. The CDR3 extends over 14 amino acids. The V gene lost 2 bases and the J gene lost 1 base, with 8 bases spanning the gap. Germline-derived CDR1 and CDR2 are LGHNA and YSLEER. CDR3 sequence reads: CASSQFLENTEAFF. CDR3 nucleotide sequence: TGCGCCAGCAGCCAATTCTTGGAGAACACTGAAGCTTTCTTT.

This clonotype was seen many times. The gene calls are TRBV6-1 and TRBJ2-1; D might be TRBD1 (5 bases). The V and J ends lost 4 bases and 0 bases respectively, with 13 bases between them. CDR1 is MNHNS, CDR2 SASEGT, per germline. CDR3 size: 16 residues. CDR3 protein: CASSGNRRGSYNEQFF. Here the CDR3 DNA reads TGTGCCAGCAGTGGAAACCGAAGGGGCTCCTACAATGAGCAGTTCTTC.